Listed below are T cell receptor beta chains from one sample, sequenced in a study of T cell responses to AZD1222 COVID-19 vaccine. Generated by immunoSEQ multiplex PCR, the TCRdb table keeps only in-frame clones and is missing some. The sample has about 180,000 clones, almost 90% seen once. The sequenced sample was peripheral blood, obtained on day 0 of AZD1222 vaccination. The origin of the receptors is an adult in good health. Both conserved end residues are part of each CDR3. Fields, in order: V gene, clone size, D gene, CDR3 protein. The D gene is left open where the match is weak. The size field is filled for only some rows; it gives once, few, many or a size class.

TRBV5-1 | NA | TRBD1 | CASNPGGPRADTQYF
TRBV4-3 | NA | NA | CASSQEGLSGGYTF
TRBV4-1 | NA | NA | CASGLGSPLHF
TRBV21-1 | NA | NA | CASSLPSRGSDQPQHF
TRBV7-3 | NA | TRBD1 | CASSLLPQGAYNEQFF
TRBV5-1 | NA | TRBD2 | CASSLGPGGADIQYF
TRBV10-3 | NA | NA | CAISESGPYYEQYF
TRBV19 | NA | TRBD1 | CASSMADRGYEQYF
TRBV27 | NA | NA | CASSSSNRGNWPPTQQYF
TRBV7-8 | NA | NA | CASSLAGTTSYEQYF
TRBV4-2 | NA | NA | CASSPRKDYYNEQFF
TRBV13 | NA | NA | CASSNRGKANYGYTF
TRBV7-9 | NA | NA | CASSDSLRDTYGYTF
TRBV4-1 | NA | TRBD2 | CASSEHSGGSYEQYF
TRBV2 | NA | NA | CASSLYQASEQYF
TRBV15 | NA | NA | CATSRQGNTGELFF
TRBV5-4 | once | TRBD1 | CASRKTGGAGYTF
TRBV11-2 | NA | NA | CASSLAGEIYEQYF
TRBV15 | NA | NA | CATSREDRSYEQYF
TRBV30 | NA | TRBD1 | CAWRKTGVGYNEQFF
TRBV3-1/TRBV3-2 | NA | TRBD1 | CASSQGRTGWNEQFF
TRBV27 | NA | NA | CASSLSLLRGGTQYF
TRBV6-5 | NA | NA | CASSSSARSYNSPLHF
TRBV7-8 | NA | NA | CASSLGRLPQPQHF
TRBV3-1/TRBV3-2 | NA | TRBD1 | CASSRMTGLGEKLFF
TRBV9 | NA | NA | CASSVTEGLTEAFF
TRBV5-1 | NA | NA | CASSLASGATNYGYTF
TRBV24-1 | NA | NA | CATSRGDYGYTF
TRBV5-4 | NA | NA | CASADTSGANVLTF
TRBV7-9 | few | NA | CASSLDAAGNTIYF
TRBV15 | NA | TRBD1 | CATSTNRGGTGELFF
TRBV6-1 | NA | NA | CASSALNEKLFF
TRBV12-3/TRBV12-4 | NA | NA | CASSLRTTYEQYF
TRBV19 | NA | NA | CASSIRAASYEQYF
TRBV3-1/TRBV3-2 | NA | NA | CASSQAGTQPQHF
TRBV7-9 | NA | NA | CASSLEVSNPYGYTF
TRBV29-1 | NA | TRBD2 | CSVLGLAGWDEQFF
TRBV3-1/TRBV3-2 | NA | NA | CASSQGHLGQQQFF
TRBV2 | NA | NA | CASSDRRGLAKNIQYF
TRBV5-1 | NA | NA | CASSWWDNYNEQFF
TRBV9 | NA | TRBD2 | CASSVETGGLLETQYF
TRBV23-1 | NA | TRBD1 | CASSREGTGGCQPQHF
TRBV28 | NA | NA | CASISYLDPLSYNEQFF
TRBV7-9 | once | NA | CASSLEEGLGGYTF
TRBV6-5 | NA | NA | CASYRSSGNTIYF
TRBV15 | few | NA | CATSPRMTGDQPQHF
TRBV5-6 | NA | NA | CASSARRPRGAFF
TRBV7-2 | NA | NA | CASSPGRNYEQYF
TRBV28 | NA | TRBD1 | CASISTGTGRSNGYTF
TRBV6-2/TRBV6-3 | NA | NA | CASSYGNPGTAASPLHF